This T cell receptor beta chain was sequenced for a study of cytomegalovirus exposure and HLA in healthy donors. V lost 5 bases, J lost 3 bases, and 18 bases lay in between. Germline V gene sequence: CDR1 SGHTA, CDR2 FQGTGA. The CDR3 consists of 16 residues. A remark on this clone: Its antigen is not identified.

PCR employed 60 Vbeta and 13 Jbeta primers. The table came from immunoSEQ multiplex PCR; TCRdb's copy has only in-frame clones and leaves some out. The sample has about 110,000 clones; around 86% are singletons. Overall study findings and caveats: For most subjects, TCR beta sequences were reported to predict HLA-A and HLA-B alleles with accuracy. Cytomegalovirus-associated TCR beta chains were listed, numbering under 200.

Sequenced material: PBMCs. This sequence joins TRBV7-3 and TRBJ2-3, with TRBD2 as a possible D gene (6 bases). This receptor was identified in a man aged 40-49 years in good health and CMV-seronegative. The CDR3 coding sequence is TGTGCCAGCAGCCCAGGAGGGACTCCGATGACAGATACGCAGTATTTT. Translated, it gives CASSPGGTPMTDTQYF. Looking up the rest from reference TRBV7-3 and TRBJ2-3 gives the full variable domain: GAGVSQTPSNKVTEKGKYVELRCDPISGHTALYWYRQSLGQGPEFLIYFQGTGAADDSGLPNDRFFAVRPEGSVSTLKIQRTERGDSAVYLCASSPGGTPMTDTQYFGPGTRLTVL.